This T cell receptor beta chain was recovered during a study of cytomegalovirus exposure and HLA in healthy donors. Study results and limitations: Later on, an analysis found that several of the most significant clusters appeared to be linked to common viral pathogens, which included parvovirus B19. Later genetic work tied a missense DCLRE1C variant to beta-chain V and J trimming. Earlier analysis looked at TCR beta V segments, and most were productive about 90% or about 30% of the time. For presence/absence analyses, sequencing depth was assumed to be roughly uniform across donors.

Remarks on this clone: What it recognizes is unknown.

Primers: 60 Vbeta forward and 13 Jbeta reverse. The method was immunoSEQ multiplex PCR; TCRdb's version includes in-frame clones alone and lacks a portion of them. The data show approximately 190,000 clones, 70% to 85% seen once. The CDR3 spans 11 residues. The source material was PBMCs. The chain recombines TRBV21-1 with TRBJ2-7; the D call in the table, TRBD2, was not verified against the DNA. TRBV21-1 is reported as a pseudogene. The receptor's source is a boy between 2 and 10 years old in good health and CMV-seronegative. The CDR3 is CARTMAYEQYF. The CDR3 region has the DNA TGTGCCAGGACTATGGCCTACGAGCAGTACTTC.